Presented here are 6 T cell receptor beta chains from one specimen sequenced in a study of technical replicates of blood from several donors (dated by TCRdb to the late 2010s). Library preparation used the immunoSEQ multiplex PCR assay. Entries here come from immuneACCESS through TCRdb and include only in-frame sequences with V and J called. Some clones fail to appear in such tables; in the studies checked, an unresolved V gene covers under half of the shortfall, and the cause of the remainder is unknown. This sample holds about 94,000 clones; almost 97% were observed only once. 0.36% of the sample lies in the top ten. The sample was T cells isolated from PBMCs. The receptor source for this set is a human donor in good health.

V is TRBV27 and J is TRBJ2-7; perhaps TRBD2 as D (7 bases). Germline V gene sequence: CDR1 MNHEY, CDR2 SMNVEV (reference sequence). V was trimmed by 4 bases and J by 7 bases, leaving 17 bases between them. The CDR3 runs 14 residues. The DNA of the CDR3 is TGTGCCAGCAGTTGGGGGGGAGGGGGAAGGGAGCAGTACTTC. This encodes CASSWGGGGREQYF.

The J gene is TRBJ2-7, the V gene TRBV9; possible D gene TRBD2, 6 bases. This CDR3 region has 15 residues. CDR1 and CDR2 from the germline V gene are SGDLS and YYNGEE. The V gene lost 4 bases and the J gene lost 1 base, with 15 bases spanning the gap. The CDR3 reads CASSPSPSVSYEQYF. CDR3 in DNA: TGTGCCAGCAGCCCCTCCCCTAGCGTATCCTACGAGCAGTACTTC.

CDR3 DNA sequence: TGCAGCGTTGTTTGGCGGGAGCACAATGAGCAGTTCTTC. Protein product: CSVVWREHNEQFF. The J gene is TRBJ2-1, the V gene TRBV29-1; TRBD2 matches at 7 bases. Unmatched junction bases numbered 5, after V lost 4 bases and J lost 5 bases. Germline loops: CDR1 SQVTM, CDR2 ANQGSEA. The CDR3 is 13 amino acids.

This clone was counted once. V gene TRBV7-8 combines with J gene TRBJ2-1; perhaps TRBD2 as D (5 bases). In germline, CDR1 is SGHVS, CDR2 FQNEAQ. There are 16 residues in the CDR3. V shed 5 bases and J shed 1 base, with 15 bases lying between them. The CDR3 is CASSPIVGVSYNEQFF. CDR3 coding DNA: TGTGCCAGCAGCCCAATAGTCGGGGTTTCCTACAATGAGCAGTTCTTC. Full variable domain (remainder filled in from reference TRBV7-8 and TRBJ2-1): GAGVSQSPRYKVAKRGQDVALRCDPISGHVSLFWYQQALGQGPEFLTYFQNEAQLDKSGLPSDRFFAERPEGSVSTLKIQRTQQEDSAVYLCASSPIVGVSYNEQFFGPGTRLTVL.

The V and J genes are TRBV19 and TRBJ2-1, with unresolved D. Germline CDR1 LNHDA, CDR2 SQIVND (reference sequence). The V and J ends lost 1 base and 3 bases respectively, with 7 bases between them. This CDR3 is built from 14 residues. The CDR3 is CASSIVPVYNEQFF. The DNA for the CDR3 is TGTGCCAGTAGTATAGTGCCAGTCTACAATGAGCAGTTCTTC.

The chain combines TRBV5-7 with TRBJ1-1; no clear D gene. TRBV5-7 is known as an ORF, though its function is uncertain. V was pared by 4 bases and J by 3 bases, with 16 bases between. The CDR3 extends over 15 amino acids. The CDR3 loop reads CASSPSRFQDTEAFF. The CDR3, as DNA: TGTGCCAGCAGCCCTTCCCGGTTCCAGGACACTGAAGCTTTCTTT.